This TCR beta chain was identified in a study of CD8 T cells in ankylosing spondylitis. With regard to this clonotype: What it binds is not known.

The TCR beta libraries were generated through quantitative 5'-RACE incorporating molecular barcodes. TCRdb reprocessed the 5' RACE reads via MiXCR and lists one record per CDR3 protein. The sample consists of about 360,000 distinct CDR3 sequences, 20% to 25% of them appearing once. Points from the study as a whole: Certain motif variants had earlier been reported in reactive arthritis synovial fluid and blood. Disease-linked clones reportedly concentrated significantly in matched ankylosing spondylitis synovial fluid. There was a TCR beta motif, made of several highly homologous variants, that appeared characteristic of ankylosing spondylitis blood.

Trimming pared 5 bases from V and 0 bases from J, leaving 11 bases between. CDR1 is KGHSH, CDR2 LQKENI, per germline. CDR3 length: 15 residues. Sample: blood, either unsorted or a sorted T cell fraction (not recorded which). This clonotype was sampled from a male donor with ankylosing spondylitis or in good health (not recorded which). The V and J genes are TRBV18 and TRBJ1-5; no reliable D call. CDR3 sequence (DNA): TGTGCCAGCTCAGAGGCACACCATAGCAATCAGCCCCAGCATTTT. Its protein product is CASSEAHHSNQPQHF.